This T cell receptor beta chain was retrieved from a study of cytomegalovirus exposure and HLA in healthy donors. Germline V lookup: CDR1 MNHNY, CDR2 SVGAGI (reference sequence). V gave up 2 bases and J gave up 3 bases, with 8 bases separating them. The CDR3 runs 13 residues. A multiplex PCR was run with 60 Vbeta primers and 13 Jbeta primers. The table came from immunoSEQ multiplex PCR; TCRdb's copy has only in-frame clones and leaves some out. The profile shows about 170,000 clones, 80% of them singletons. This TCR derives from a woman aged 45-65 years in good health and CMV-seropositive. This chain joins TRBV6-6 and TRBJ2-7; no firm D call. Specimen: PBMCs. The CDR3 bases are TGTGCCAGCAGTTACGTGAGGTTCTACGAGCAGTACTTC. Translating gives CASSYVRFYEQYF.